This is a list of T cell receptor beta chains from one sample in a study of response to subunit inactivated influenza vaccine. From the RT-PCR reads, TCRdb called clonotypes with MiXCR, one entry per CDR3 protein. The repertoire holds about 650,000 distinct CDR3 sequences, with 15% to 19% as singletons. The sample in question was PBMCs from blood, obtained approximately 13 days after vaccination. The receptors come from a man aged 45-65 years who received an inactivated influenza vaccine. The CDR3 runs from the conserved cysteine through the conserved F or W. Fields, in order: clone size, D gene, J gene, CDR3 length, V gene, CDR3 protein, CDR3 DNA. D genes are given only for firm matches. Size is stated for part of the rows, as once, few or many counts, or as a class when the clone is expanded.

size: .
D: TRBD1
J: TRBJ1-2
length: 14
V: TRBV20-1
CDR3: CSATGQGQVEGYTF
DNA: TGCAGTGCTACTGGACAGGGGCAGGTTGAGGGCTACACCTTC

size: many
D: TRBD2
J: TRBJ2-2
length: 15
V: TRBV20-1
CDR3: CSAGPAGGRTGELFF
DNA: TGCAGTGCTGGACCGGCGGGGGGGAGAACCGGGGAGCTGTTTTTT

size: few
D: TRBD2
J: TRBJ2-7
length: 16
V: TRBV9
CDR3: CASSVGSQRGMNEQYF
DNA: TGTGCCAGCAGCGTAGGAAGTCAGCGGGGAATGAACGAGCAGTACTTC

size: few
D: TRBD2
J: TRBJ2-5
length: 18
V: TRBV7-7
CDR3: CASSIGTSAKPSQETQYF
DNA: TGTGCCAGCAGCATTGGGACTAGCGCCAAACCATCCCAAGAGACCCAGTACTTC

size: few
D: .
J: TRBJ2-1
length: 10
V: TRBV20-1
CDR3: CSATHNEQFF
DNA: TGCAGTGCTACGCACAATGAGCAGTTCTTC

size: few
D: .
J: TRBJ2-7
length: 17
V: TRBV11-2
CDR3: CASSLVIRGTASYEQYF
DNA: TGTGCCAGCAGCTTAGTAATTAGGGGGACGGCCTCCTACGAGCAGTACTTC

size: .
D: TRBD2
J: TRBJ2-1
length: 14
V: TRBV12-3/TRBV12-4
CDR3: CASKGGEAYNEQFF
DNA: TGTGCCAGCAAGGGAGGGGAGGCCTACAATGAGCAGTTCTTC

size: .
D: TRBD1
J: TRBJ1-1
length: 14
V: TRBV7-2
CDR3: CASSLEAGGRGAFF
DNA: TGTGCCAGCAGCTTAGAAGCAGGGGGACGGGGAGCTTTCTTT

size: .
D: TRBD1
J: TRBJ2-7
length: 15
V: TRBV28
CDR3: CASSSWTGNSYEQYF
DNA: TGTGCCAGCAGTTCCTGGACAGGGAACTCCTACGAGCAGTACTTC

size: .
D: TRBD1
J: TRBJ2-5
length: 15
V: TRBV7-9
CDR3: CASSSPGTGKETQYF
DNA: TGTGCCAGCAGCTCCCCGGGGACAGGGAAAGAGACCCAGTACTTC

size: .
D: .
J: TRBJ2-1
length: 16
V: TRBV7-6
CDR3: CASTQGPGSSYNEQFF
DNA: TGTGCCAGCACCCAGGGGCCGGGGAGCTCCTACAATGAGCAGTTCTTC

size: few
D: TRBD2
J: TRBJ2-1
length: 16
V: TRBV28
CDR3: CASSLSRGLAGDVRFF
DNA: TGTGCCAGCAGTTTATCCAGGGGGCTAGCGGGAGACGTTCGGTTCTTC

size: .
D: TRBD1
J: TRBJ2-2
length: 15
V: TRBV20-1
CDR3: CSARPGQGNTGELFF
DNA: TGCAGTGCTAGACCGGGACAGGGAAACACCGGGGAGCTGTTTTTT

size: few
D: .
J: TRBJ2-7
length: 16
V: TRBV10-3
CDR3: CAISEIMGQGFYEQYF
DNA: TGTGCCATCAGTGAGATAATGGGGCAGGGGTTTTACGAGCAGTACTTC

size: .
D: TRBD2
J: TRBJ2-1
length: 19
V: TRBV6-2/TRBV6-3
CDR3: CASSYSASGADSSYNEQFF
DNA: TGTGCCAGCAGTTACTCAGCTAGCGGGGCTGATAGCTCCTACAATGAGCAGTTCTTC

size: .
D: .
J: TRBJ1-1
length: 15
V: TRBV4-1
CDR3: CASSRQGNMNTEAFF
DNA: TGCGCCAGCAGTAGGCAGGGAAACATGAACACTGAAGCTTTCTTT

size: few
D: TRBD2
J: TRBJ2-3
length: 17
V: TRBV4-2
CDR3: CASSQDPASGSTDTQYF
DNA: TGTGCCAGCAGCCAAGATCCGGCTAGCGGGAGTACAGATACGCAGTATTTT

size: few
D: TRBD2
J: TRBJ2-2
length: 18
V: TRBV5-1
CDR3: CASSFPYSSGGNTGELFF
DNA: TGCGCCAGCAGCTTCCCCTACTCTAGCGGGGGAAACACCGGGGAGCTGTTTTTT

size: .
D: .
J: TRBJ2-5
length: 13
V: TRBV7-2
CDR3: CASSSWGEETQYF
DNA: TGTGCCAGCAGCTCCTGGGGGGAGGAGACCCAGTACTTC

size: .
D: .
J: TRBJ2-7
length: 14
V: TRBV3-1
CDR3: CASSQGLGTYEQYF
DNA: TGTGCCAGCAGCCAGGGTCTGGGGACCTACGAGCAGTACTTC

size: few
D: .
J: TRBJ1-5
length: 13
V: TRBV11-2
CDR3: CASSWGGREPQHF
DNA: TGTGCCAGCAGCTGGGGAGGGCGCGAGCCCCAGCATTTT

size: few
D: .
J: TRBJ2-1
length: 13
V: TRBV19
CDR3: CAVRVPPYNEQFF
DNA: TGTGCCGTCAGGGTACCCCCCTACAATGAGCAGTTCTTC

size: few
D: .
J: TRBJ2-1
length: 16
V: TRBV19
CDR3: CASSIADGTPYNEQFF
DNA: TGTGCCAGTAGTATTGCCGACGGGACACCCTACAATGAGCAGTTCTTC

size: few
D: TRBD1
J: TRBJ2-2
length: 15
V: TRBV12-3/TRBV12-4
CDR3: CASKQGDRDTGELFF
DNA: TGTGCCAGCAAACAGGGAGACAGGGACACCGGGGAGCTGTTTTTT

size: .
D: TRBD1
J: TRBJ2-1
length: 14
V: TRBV10-3
CDR3: CAISGDRAIYEQFF
DNA: TGTGCCATCAGTGGGGACAGGGCAATCTATGAGCAGTTCTTC

size: many
D: TRBD2
J: TRBJ2-7
length: 15
V: TRBV3-1
CDR3: CASSQLSGRRHEQYF
DNA: TGTGCCAGCAGCCAACTTAGCGGGAGGAGACACGAGCAGTACTTC

size: .
D: TRBD2
J: TRBJ2-7
length: 13
V: TRBV5-1
CDR3: CASSPSGNYEQYF
DNA: TGCGCCAGCAGCCCGAGCGGGAATTACGAGCAGTACTTC

size: few
D: TRBD1
J: TRBJ2-3
length: 16
V: TRBV4-1
CDR3: CASSPGQGASADTQYF
DNA: TGCGCCAGCAGCCCGGGACAGGGGGCGTCCGCAGATACGCAGTATTTT

size: few
D: .
J: TRBJ1-3
length: 16
V: TRBV12-3/TRBV12-4
CDR3: CASSLDLLISGNTIYF
DNA: TGTGCCAGCAGTTTAGACTTACTGATCTCTGGAAACACCATATATTTT

size: .
D: TRBD2
J: TRBJ2-7
length: 18
V: TRBV11-1
CDR3: CASSLSGGIGGRSYEQYF
DNA: TGTGCCAGCAGCTTGTCTGGAGGAATAGGCGGGAGGTCCTACGAGCAGTACTTC

size: few
D: .
J: TRBJ2-4
length: 13
V: TRBV7-8
CDR3: CASRGGGGNIQYF
DNA: TGTGCCAGCAGGGGGGGCGGGGGAAACATTCAGTACTTC

size: few
D: .
J: TRBJ1-5
length: 13
V: TRBV10-3
CDR3: CAISASGNQPQHF
DNA: TGTGCCATCAGTGCTTCGGGGAACCAGCCCCAGCATTTT

size: once
D: .
J: TRBJ2-7
length: 14
V: TRBV2
CDR3: CASSENSTSYEQYF
DNA: TGTGCCAGCAGTGAGAACAGTACCTCCTACGAGCAGTACTTC

size: .
D: TRBD1
J: TRBJ2-7
length: 15
V: TRBV12-3/TRBV12-4
CDR3: CASSSRQGNPYEQYF
DNA: TGTGCCAGCAGTAGCCGACAGGGGAATCCGTACGAGCAGTACTTC

size: .
D: TRBD2
J: TRBJ2-7
length: 15
V: TRBV4-2
CDR3: CASSQVGGLAIEQYF
DNA: TGTGCCAGCAGCCAAGTAGGAGGACTAGCGATTGAGCAGTACTTC

size: .
D: TRBD1
J: TRBJ2-5
length: 13
V: TRBV10-3
CDR3: CAISRTGQETQYF
DNA: TGTGCCATCAGTCGGACAGGACAAGAGACCCAGTACTTC

size: few
D: TRBD2
J: TRBJ2-1
length: 16
V: TRBV4-3
CDR3: CASSRIGTSGNNEQFF
DNA: TGCGCCAGCAGCCGCATAGGAACTAGCGGGAACAATGAGCAGTTCTTC

size: few
D: .
J: TRBJ1-1
length: 13
V: TRBV29-1
CDR3: CSVVGLSNTEAFF
DNA: TGCAGCGTGGTGGGACTTTCGAACACTGAAGCTTTCTTT

size: few
D: .
J: TRBJ2-1
length: 15
V: TRBV5-5
CDR3: CASSLASSGNNEQFF
DNA: TGTGCCAGCAGCTTGGCCAGTTCAGGGAACAATGAGCAGTTCTTC

size: few
D: .
J: TRBJ1-2
length: 14
V: TRBV6-5
CDR3: CASSYGAGGDGYTF
DNA: TGTGCCAGCAGTTATGGGGCGGGAGGGGATGGCTACACCTTC

size: .
D: TRBD2
J: TRBJ2-1
length: 17
V: TRBV5-4
CDR3: CASSPSFSGGTYNEQFF
DNA: TGTGCCAGCAGCCCTTCCTTTAGCGGGGGGACCTACAATGAGCAGTTCTTC

size: few
D: .
J: TRBJ2-5
length: 14
V: TRBV12-3/TRBV12-4
CDR3: CASSFSGGLETQYF
DNA: TGTGCCAGCAGTTTTTCTGGGGGCCTGGAGACCCAGTACTTC

size: .
D: .
J: TRBJ1-2
length: 17
V: TRBV6-1
CDR3: CASSEAASWGLRSGYTF
DNA: TGTGCCAGCAGTGAAGCGGCCTCATGGGGGCTCCGGAGTGGCTACACCTTC

size: few
D: TRBD1
J: TRBJ2-2
length: 16
V: TRBV14
CDR3: CASSKPDRAYTGELFF
DNA: TGTGCCAGCAGCAAACCGGACAGGGCCTACACCGGGGAGCTGTTTTTT

size: many
D: .
J: TRBJ2-3
length: 15
V: TRBV2
CDR3: CASRASRMGADTQYF
DNA: TGTGCCAGCAGAGCTTCTAGGATGGGCGCAGATACGCAGTATTTT

size: many
D: .
J: TRBJ2-3
length: 13
V: TRBV28
CDR3: CASSPPGVDTQYF
DNA: TGTGCCAGCAGTCCCCCGGGGGTAGATACGCAGTATTTT

size: once
D: .
J: TRBJ2-6
length: 14
V: TRBV7-2
CDR3: CASSLQRRDNVLTF
DNA: TGTGCCAGCAGCTTACAACGGAGGGACAACGTCCTGACTTTC

size: .
D: TRBD2
J: TRBJ2-5
length: 18
V: TRBV5-1
CDR3: CASSLGLTSAYLGETQYF
DNA: TGCGCCAGCAGCTTGGGCCTGACTAGCGCCTACCTCGGAGAGACCCAGTACTTC

size: .
D: TRBD1
J: TRBJ2-1
length: 18
V: TRBV20-1
CDR3: CSARTYYRGMSSYNEQFF
DNA: TGCAGTGCTAGGACGTATTACAGGGGCATGAGCTCCTACAATGAGCAGTTCTTC

size: .
D: .
J: TRBJ2-6
length: 14
V: TRBV15
CDR3: CATAWELGANVLTF
DNA: TGTGCCACCGCCTGGGAATTGGGGGCCAACGTCCTGACTTTC

size: few
D: TRBD1
J: TRBJ2-6
length: 17
V: TRBV15
CDR3: CATSRTGAFSGANVLTF
DNA: TGTGCCACCAGCAGGACAGGGGCCTTCTCTGGGGCCAACGTCCTGACTTTC